This TCR beta chain was sequenced during a study of T cell repertoires in cytomegalovirus infection. This clonotype was recorded at least ten times. Antigen specificity is unknown. One entry per CDR3 protein, called by TCRdb with MiXCR from the reads. The sample records about 310,000 distinct CDR3 sequences, approximately 25% being singletons. Trimming removed 7 bases from V and 5 bases from J, with 15 bases in between. CDR3 length: 14 residues. Germline values: CDR1 SGHTA, CDR2 FQGNSA. This clonotype was sampled from a human donor in good health (CMV status not recorded). Some clones in this sample may be carry-over from other donors' samples. Sample: cultured PBMCs, taken from culture after CMV antigen stimulation. The chain joins TRBV7-2 to TRBJ2-1, with D possibly TRBD2 on 6 matching bases. The CDR3 reads CASNPSAWNNEQFF. Here the CDR3 DNA reads TGTGCCAGCAATCCTAGCGCCTGGAACAATGAGCAGTTCTTC.